This is a list of T cell receptor beta chains from one sample in a study of T-cell memory formation after mild COVID-19. Using its own MiXCR run on the 5' RACE reads, TCRdb lists one record per CDR3 protein. This repertoire shows about half a million distinct CDR3 sequences, over 15% found once; its top ten account for over 9%. What was sequenced was PBMCs or a T cell subset sorted from them (not recorded which). The origin of the receptors is an adult woman who had mild COVID-19 (a few samples of this study predate the infection). Cell type and time point are not known. CDR3s include the opening cysteine and the closing phenylalanine or tryptophan. Each record gives: V gene, CDR3 length, D gene, J gene, clone size, CDR3 protein, CDR3 DNA. D genes are given only for firm matches. Clone size appears in some rows only: once, few, many, or a class for an expanded clone.

V gene: TRBV5-1; CDR3 length: 14; D gene: -; J gene: TRBJ2-7; clone size: -; CDR3 protein: CASSPGTGHHEQYF; CDR3 DNA: TGCGCCAGCAGCCCAGGAACAGGGCACCACGAGCAGTACTTC
V gene: TRBV2; CDR3 length: 11; D gene: -; J gene: TRBJ2-1; clone size: -; CDR3 protein: CASSDESEQFF; CDR3 DNA: TGTGCCAGCAGTGATGAAAGTGAGCAGTTCTTC
V gene: TRBV10-3; CDR3 length: 14; D gene: TRBD1; J gene: TRBJ1-6; clone size: -; CDR3 protein: CAIRGTGMESPLHF; CDR3 DNA: TGTGCCATCAGGGGGACAGGGATGGAATCACCCCTCCACTTT
V gene: TRBV6-1; CDR3 length: 12; D gene: TRBD1; J gene: TRBJ1-2; clone size: few; CDR3 protein: CASRGGNDGYTF; CDR3 DNA: TGTGCCAGCAGAGGGGGCAACGATGGCTACACCTTC
V gene: TRBV2; CDR3 length: 14; D gene: -; J gene: TRBJ2-5; clone size: -; CDR3 protein: CASSGRGLQETQYF; CDR3 DNA: TGTGCCAGCAGTGGGAGGGGACTTCAAGAGACCCAGTACTTC
V gene: TRBV30; CDR3 length: 14; D gene: -; J gene: TRBJ1-2; clone size: few; CDR3 protein: CAAPGADKNYGYTF; CDR3 DNA: TGTGCTGCGCCGGGGGCAGACAAGAACTATGGCTACACCTTC
V gene: TRBV4-1; CDR3 length: 16; D gene: TRBD1; J gene: TRBJ1-2; clone size: many; CDR3 protein: CASSQDLSRGHYGYTF; CDR3 DNA: TGCGCCAGCAGCCAAGATCTTAGCAGGGGGCACTATGGCTACACCTTC
V gene: TRBV7-3; CDR3 length: 13; D gene: TRBD1; J gene: TRBJ1-5; clone size: many; CDR3 protein: CASSPQGGQPQHF; CDR3 DNA: TGTGCCAGCAGCCCCCAGGGGGGTCAGCCCCAGCATTTT
V gene: TRBV14; CDR3 length: 15; D gene: -; J gene: TRBJ1-2; clone size: -; CDR3 protein: CASSQDWSESYGYTF; CDR3 DNA: TGTGCCAGCAGCCAAGATTGGTCCGAGAGCTATGGCTACACCTTC
V gene: TRBV10-3; CDR3 length: 12; D gene: -; J gene: TRBJ1-1; clone size: many; CDR3 protein: CAISEIGTEAFF; CDR3 DNA: TGTGCCATCAGTGAAATCGGCACTGAAGCTTTCTTT
V gene: TRBV6-5; CDR3 length: 13; D gene: TRBD2; J gene: TRBJ2-1; clone size: -; CDR3 protein: CASSYVAGDEQFF; CDR3 DNA: TGTGCCAGCAGTTATGTAGCGGGAGACGAGCAGTTCTTC
V gene: TRBV19; CDR3 length: 14; D gene: -; J gene: TRBJ1-2; clone size: -; CDR3 protein: CASSIHAALVVYTF; CDR3 DNA: TGTGCCAGTAGTATTCATGCGGCCCTCGTCGTCTACACCTTC
V gene: TRBV29-1; CDR3 length: 13; D gene: TRBD2; J gene: TRBJ2-5; clone size: -; CDR3 protein: CSAGTTKQETQYF; CDR3 DNA: TGCAGCGCCGGGACTACCAAACAAGAGACCCAGTACTTC
V gene: TRBV27; CDR3 length: 16; D gene: -; J gene: TRBJ2-2; clone size: few; CDR3 protein: CASSESWSIYTGELFF; CDR3 DNA: TGTGCCAGCAGCGAGTCGTGGTCAATTTACACCGGGGAGCTGTTTTTT
V gene: TRBV5-1; CDR3 length: 16; D gene: -; J gene: TRBJ2-4; clone size: many; CDR3 protein: CASRDTGTGSKNIQYF; CDR3 DNA: TGCGCCAGCAGAGATACAGGGACGGGGTCCAAAAACATTCAGTACTTC
V gene: TRBV5-1; CDR3 length: 16; D gene: -; J gene: TRBJ2-3; clone size: many; CDR3 protein: CASSQGSVGDTDTQYF; CDR3 DNA: TGCGCCAGCAGCCAGGGATCCGTGGGGGACACAGATACGCAGTATTTT
V gene: TRBV29-1; CDR3 length: 13; D gene: -; J gene: TRBJ1-6; clone size: -; CDR3 protein: CSVRGQTDSPLHF; CDR3 DNA: TGCAGCGTTAGGGGCCAGACCGATTCACCCCTCCACTTT
V gene: TRBV5-1; CDR3 length: 14; D gene: -; J gene: TRBJ2-2; clone size: many; CDR3 protein: CASSPGSHTGELFF; CDR3 DNA: TGCGCCAGCAGCCCTGGATCCCACACCGGGGAGCTGTTTTTT
V gene: TRBV6-6; CDR3 length: 12; D gene: -; J gene: TRBJ1-1; clone size: -; CDR3 protein: CASSQFRTEAFF; CDR3 DNA: TGTGCCAGCAGCCAATTCCGGACTGAAGCTTTCTTT
V gene: TRBV30; CDR3 length: 14; D gene: -; J gene: TRBJ2-3; clone size: -; CDR3 protein: CAWSLDAYTDTQYF; CDR3 DNA: TGTGCCTGGAGTCTCGATGCATACACAGATACGCAGTATTTT
V gene: TRBV10-3; CDR3 length: 14; D gene: TRBD1; J gene: TRBJ1-2; clone size: -; CDR3 protein: CAISLRTGEDGYTF; CDR3 DNA: TGTGCCATCAGTTTAAGGACAGGGGAGGACGGCTACACCTTC
V gene: TRBV5-1; CDR3 length: 13; D gene: -; J gene: TRBJ2-3; clone size: -; CDR3 protein: CASSAREGYTQYF; CDR3 DNA: TGCGCCAGCAGTGCCAGGGAAGGGTATACGCAGTATTTT
V gene: TRBV9; CDR3 length: 14; D gene: TRBD2; J gene: TRBJ2-5; clone size: few; CDR3 protein: CASSSGLAGVDQYF; CDR3 DNA: TGTGCCAGCAGCTCGGGACTAGCGGGGGTGGACCAGTACTTC
V gene: TRBV4-3; CDR3 length: 13; D gene: TRBD1; J gene: TRBJ1-5; clone size: -; CDR3 protein: CASSQDQGGPQHF; CDR3 DNA: TGCGCCAGCAGCCAAGATCAGGGGGGGCCCCAGCATTTT
V gene: TRBV18; CDR3 length: 14; D gene: TRBD1; J gene: TRBJ2-7; clone size: -; CDR3 protein: CASSGDRGHSEQYF; CDR3 DNA: TGTGCCAGCTCAGGGGACAGGGGGCACAGCGAGCAGTACTTC
V gene: TRBV4-1; CDR3 length: 15; D gene: -; J gene: TRBJ2-1; clone size: -; CDR3 protein: CASSQTLRTGNEQFF; CDR3 DNA: TGCGCCAGCAGCCAAACTCTACGGACTGGGAATGAGCAGTTCTTC
V gene: TRBV12-3/TRBV12-4; CDR3 length: 13; D gene: TRBD1; J gene: TRBJ1-5; clone size: -; CDR3 protein: CASSLDRGQPQHF; CDR3 DNA: TGTGCCAGCAGCCTAGACAGGGGTCAGCCCCAGCATTTT
V gene: TRBV15; CDR3 length: 15; D gene: -; J gene: TRBJ2-5; clone size: many; CDR3 protein: CATSRDRQVAVTQYF; CDR3 DNA: TGTGCCACCAGCAGAGATCGGCAGGTAGCGGTTACCCAGTACTTC
V gene: TRBV12-3/TRBV12-4; CDR3 length: 13; D gene: -; J gene: TRBJ2-3; clone size: few; CDR3 protein: CASTRGGTDTQYF; CDR3 DNA: TGTGCCAGCACGAGGGGGGGCACAGATACGCAGTATTTT
V gene: TRBV5-1; CDR3 length: 18; D gene: TRBD2; J gene: TRBJ2-1; clone size: -; CDR3 protein: CASSLEASGSRPVDEQFF; CDR3 DNA: TGCGCCAGCAGCTTGGAGGCTAGCGGGAGTCGCCCGGTCGATGAGCAGTTCTTC
V gene: TRBV7-2; CDR3 length: 16; D gene: TRBD1; J gene: TRBJ1-5; clone size: few; CDR3 protein: CASTLAGQGVNQPQHF; CDR3 DNA: TGTGCCAGCACCCTCGCCGGACAGGGGGTAAATCAGCCCCAGCATTTT
V gene: TRBV6-5; CDR3 length: 14; D gene: -; J gene: TRBJ1-4; clone size: few; CDR3 protein: CASSYRGRDEKLFF; CDR3 DNA: TGTGCCAGCAGTTACAGGGGTAGGGATGAAAAACTGTTTTTT
V gene: TRBV20-1; CDR3 length: 14; D gene: -; J gene: TRBJ1-3; clone size: -; CDR3 protein: CSARDWSLGNTIYF; CDR3 DNA: TGCAGTGCTAGAGATTGGTCCCTTGGAAACACCATATATTTT
V gene: TRBV4-3; CDR3 length: 16; D gene: -; J gene: TRBJ2-2; clone size: few; CDR3 protein: CASSQEIGWFTGELFF; CDR3 DNA: TGCGCCAGCAGCCAAGAGATCGGTTGGTTCACCGGGGAGCTGTTTTTT
V gene: TRBV7-9; CDR3 length: 18; D gene: TRBD2; J gene: TRBJ2-1; clone size: few; CDR3 protein: CASSPGPLAGVYSGEQFF; CDR3 DNA: TGTGCCAGCAGCCCGGGCCCCCTAGCGGGAGTTTATTCGGGTGAGCAGTTCTTC
V gene: TRBV7-2; CDR3 length: 13; D gene: -; J gene: TRBJ1-6; clone size: few; CDR3 protein: CACRSQVNSPLHF; CDR3 DNA: TGTGCCTGCAGGTCCCAGGTCAATTCACCCCTCCACTTT
V gene: TRBV4-2; CDR3 length: 16; D gene: TRBD1; J gene: TRBJ2-2; clone size: medium-sized; CDR3 protein: CASSQGKGAGTGELFF; CDR3 DNA: TGTGCCAGCAGCCAGGGAAAGGGGGCTGGCACCGGGGAGCTGTTTTTT
V gene: TRBV12-3/TRBV12-4; CDR3 length: 12; D gene: TRBD1; J gene: TRBJ1-1; clone size: -; CDR3 protein: CASSSTGAEAFF; CDR3 DNA: TGTGCCAGCAGTTCGACAGGGGCTGAAGCTTTCTTT
V gene: TRBV11-2; CDR3 length: 16; D gene: -; J gene: TRBJ2-3; clone size: once; CDR3 protein: CASSSNTPTRADTQYF; CDR3 DNA: TGTGCCAGCAGTTCAAATACTCCCACTCGTGCAGATACGCAGTATTTT
V gene: TRBV7-6; CDR3 length: 13; D gene: -; J gene: TRBJ2-7; clone size: few; CDR3 protein: CASSLEIAYEQYF; CDR3 DNA: TGTGCCAGCAGCTTAGAAATAGCCTACGAGCAGTACTTC
V gene: TRBV12-3/TRBV12-4; CDR3 length: 12; D gene: -; J gene: TRBJ2-5; clone size: few; CDR3 protein: CASLYHGETQYF; CDR3 DNA: TGTGCCAGCCTTTATCACGGAGAGACCCAGTACTTC
V gene: TRBV7-2; CDR3 length: 20; D gene: -; J gene: TRBJ2-7; clone size: few; CDR3 protein: CASSSPGVLSRRGPNYEQYF; CDR3 DNA: TGTGCCAGCAGCTCCCCCGGGGTGTTGAGCAGGAGAGGCCCCAACTACGAGCAGTACTTC
V gene: TRBV7-8; CDR3 length: 15; D gene: -; J gene: TRBJ1-2; clone size: few; CDR3 protein: CASSSRPDGHYGYTF; CDR3 DNA: TGTGCCAGCAGCTCTCGCCCGGACGGACACTATGGCTACACCTTC
V gene: TRBV20-1; CDR3 length: 13; D gene: -; J gene: TRBJ1-1; clone size: -; CDR3 protein: CRARLHRRTEAFF; CDR3 DNA: TGCAGAGCTAGACTACACAGGCGCACTGAAGCTTTCTTT
V gene: TRBV7-2; CDR3 length: 14; D gene: -; J gene: TRBJ2-3; clone size: -; CDR3 protein: CASSSPGEGPPQYF; CDR3 DNA: TGTGCCAGCAGCTCCCCCGGCGAGGGGCCTCCGCAGTATTTT
V gene: TRBV3-1; CDR3 length: 17; D gene: -; J gene: TRBJ2-3; clone size: many; CDR3 protein: CASSQDKVQVGADTQYF; CDR3 DNA: TGTGCCAGCAGCCAAGATAAGGTGCAAGTGGGCGCAGATACGCAGTATTTT
V gene: TRBV5-1; CDR3 length: 16; D gene: TRBD1; J gene: TRBJ2-3; clone size: -; CDR3 protein: CASSLGGTGGTDTQYF; CDR3 DNA: TGCGCCAGCAGCTTGGGTGGGACAGGAGGCACAGATACGCAGTATTTT
V gene: TRBV12-3/TRBV12-4; CDR3 length: 13; D gene: -; J gene: TRBJ2-2; clone size: few; CDR3 protein: CASSFINTGELFF; CDR3 DNA: TGTGCCAGCAGTTTTATCAACACCGGGGAGCTGTTTTTT
V gene: TRBV5-1; CDR3 length: 13; D gene: -; J gene: TRBJ2-5; clone size: -; CDR3 protein: CASKEGERETQYF; CDR3 DNA: TGCGCCAGCAAGGAAGGGGAGCGGGAGACCCAGTACTTC
V gene: TRBV12-3/TRBV12-4; CDR3 length: 16; D gene: TRBD1; J gene: TRBJ2-4; clone size: few; CDR3 protein: CASSFGQGAGKNIQYF; CDR3 DNA: TGTGCCAGCAGTTTCGGGCAGGGGGCAGGTAAAAACATTCAGTACTTC
V gene: TRBV5-1; CDR3 length: 16; D gene: TRBD1; J gene: TRBJ2-6; clone size: -; CDR3 protein: CASGGQGSSGANVLTF; CDR3 DNA: TGCGCCAGCGGTGGACAGGGGAGTTCTGGGGCCAACGTCCTGACTTTC
V gene: TRBV7-9; CDR3 length: 17; D gene: -; J gene: TRBJ1-3; clone size: few; CDR3 protein: CASSWELGVTSGNTIYF; CDR3 DNA: TGTGCCAGCAGCTGGGAACTTGGGGTAACCTCTGGAAACACCATATATTTT
V gene: TRBV4-1; CDR3 length: 14; D gene: -; J gene: TRBJ1-3; clone size: -; CDR3 protein: CASSPRPDGNTIYF; CDR3 DNA: TGCGCCAGCAGCCCCCGACCAGATGGAAACACCATATATTTT
V gene: TRBV5-1; CDR3 length: 15; D gene: TRBD2; J gene: TRBJ2-1; clone size: few; CDR3 protein: CASSTTSGLINEQFF; CDR3 DNA: TGCGCCAGCAGCACCACTAGCGGGCTCATTAATGAGCAGTTCTTC
V gene: TRBV20-1; CDR3 length: 17; D gene: TRBD2; J gene: TRBJ2-1; clone size: -; CDR3 protein: CSAPSGLAGGHLEEQFF; CDR3 DNA: TGCAGTGCACCATCGGGACTAGCGGGGGGGCATCTTGAGGAGCAGTTCTTC